This T cell receptor beta chain came from a study of blood T cell repertoires in COVID-19. Across the study: COVID-19 samples, acute and convalescent, were from the United States, Italy and Spain. Nucleic acid was either cDNA or gDNA, and it came from T cells, B-cell-depleted T cells, or PBMCs.

This CDR3 comprises 15 residues. V shed 6 bases and J 4 bases; nucleotides not matched to a gene: 6. The germline V gene has CDR1 MRHNA and CDR2 SNTAGT. As processed by the authors: Reference gene primer amplification in the assay estimated nucleated cell counts. Assay: immunoSEQ multiplex PCR; the TCRdb copy retains only in-frame clones and omits some. The D gene and trimming were derived from the DNA, and the V and J assignments and clone size from that table. The repertoire includes tens of thousands of clones, less than 90% of them detected once, and 18% sits in the top ten. The sequencing input was peripheral blood. The chain is built from TRBV6-4 and TRBJ2-6, with 7 bases fitting TRBD1. The receptor's source is a woman older than 75 with acute or convalescent COVID-19. CDR3 nucleotide sequence: TGTGCCAGCAGGGCTACAGGGGTAGGGGCCAACGTCCTGACTTTC. Translated: CASRATGVGANVLTF.